The entry below describes one TCR beta chain. As yet, its antigen is unknown. This record belongs to a study of cytomegalovirus exposure and HLA in healthy donors. Study-level points and caveats: In an earlier analysis, most TCR beta V segments were productive about 87% or about 30% of the time. As confirmed in vitro, three CMV-associated chains were specific for CMV antigens. A later look showed TCR association rates differing by HLA locus, highest for DRB1 and lowest for HLA-C. Among CMV-associated TCR beta chains, most appeared HLA-restricted in a later analysis.

Trimming pared 2 bases from V and 4 bases from J, leaving 10 bases between. Germline V CDR1 and CDR2: SGHRS, YFSETQ. CDR3 length equals 15 residues. PCR primers comprised 60 Vbeta and 13 Jbeta primers. Here immunoSEQ multiplex PCR was the method, and the copy in TCRdb shows in-frame clones only, minus some. This repertoire shows 200,000 to 250,000 clones, around four fifths found once; its top ten account for 1.5% to 2%. The J gene is TRBJ2-6, the V gene TRBV5-1; D gene uncertain. Sequencing was performed on PBMCs. The sequence derives from a man aged 50 to 60 in good health and CMV-seronegative. The CDR3 region is CASSLQDPGANVLTF. CDR3 bases: TGCGCCAGCAGCTTACAAGATCCCGGGGCCAACGTCCTGACTTTC.